This is a list of T cell receptor beta chains from one sample in a study of T cell responses to AZD1222 COVID-19 vaccine. Measured with immunoSEQ multiplex PCR; TCRdb has only the in-frame clones, and not every one. The sample includes roughly 140,000 clones, roughly 90% seen only once; the top ten take about 3.3%. Here the sequenced sample was peripheral blood, taken 28 days after the second AZD1222 dose. These receptors all stem from an adult who received the AZD1222 COVID-19 vaccine. The CDR3 runs from the conserved cysteine through the conserved F or W. A D gene is named only where the DNA matches it firmly. A clone size is listed for some rows: how often the clone was seen (once, few, many), or a class if it is expanded.

clone size,J gene,D gene,V gene,CDR3 protein,CDR3 DNA
NA,TRBJ2-3,TRBD2,TRBV9,CASSPRTSGTDTQYF,TGTGCCAGCAGCCCCCGGACTAGCGGCACAGATACGCAGTATTTT
few,TRBJ2-1,TRBD2,TRBV9,CASSATSGSPFNEQFF,TGTGCCAGCAGCGCGACTAGCGGGAGCCCATTCAATGAGCAGTTCTTC
NA,TRBJ2-3,TRBD2,TRBV5-1,CASSPLAGGGADTQYF,TGCGCCAGCAGCCCTCTAGCGGGAGGAGGAGCAGATACGCAGTATTTT
NA,TRBJ2-3,TRBD2,TRBV5-1,CASSRGTSGSTDTQYF,TGCGCCAGCAGCCGTGGGACTAGCGGGTCCACAGATACGCAGTATTTT
NA,TRBJ2-7,NA,TRBV7-6,CASSLDTGFYEQYF,TGTGCCAGCAGCTTGGACACAGGGTTCTACGAGCAGTACTTC
NA,TRBJ2-4,NA,TRBV28,CASSPHGPDNVGIQYF,TGTGCCAGCAGCCCTCACGGACCGGATAACGTCGGCATTCAGTACTTC
NA,TRBJ1-4,TRBD1,TRBV5-4,CASSPHPPGTANEKLFF,TGTGCCAGCAGCCCCCACCCTCCGGGGACAGCAAATGAAAAACTGTTTTTT
NA,TRBJ1-1,NA,TRBV5-4,CASSLEWENTEAFF,TGTGCCAGCAGCTTGGAATGGGAGAACACTGAAGCTTTCTTT
NA,TRBJ2-3,TRBD2,TRBV7-2,CASSLGGGTRVPDTQYF,TGTGCCAGCAGCTTAGGGGGGGGGACTAGAGTTCCAGATACGCAGTATTTT
NA,TRBJ2-1,TRBD2,TRBV7-2,CASSLVGTTAPLGEQFF,TGTGCCAGCAGCTTAGTAGGGACTACAGCACCTTTGGGTGAGCAGTTCTTC
NA,TRBJ2-5,NA,TRBV24-1,CATSAGRPQETQYF,TGTGCCACCAGTGCGGGCAGACCCCAAGAGACCCAGTACTTC
NA,TRBJ1-1,NA,TRBV28,CASSLLVPATEAFF,TGTGCCAGCAGTTTATTAGTCCCAGCCACTGAAGCTTTCTTT
NA,TRBJ2-1,NA,TRBV11-1,CASSFRGNEQFF,TGTGCCAGCAGCTTCAGGGGTAATGAGCAGTTCTTC
NA,TRBJ2-3,NA,TRBV5-1,CASSSRSGTDTQYF,TGCGCCAGCAGCTCGCGTTCGGGCACAGATACGCAGTATTTT
NA,TRBJ2-7,NA,TRBV27,CASRSARESYEQYF,TGTGCCAGCAGGTCGGCCAGGGAGTCCTACGAGCAGTACTTC
NA,TRBJ1-1,TRBD1,TRBV4-2,CASSQGTGRATEAFF,TGTGCCAGCAGCCAAGGGACAGGGCGAGCCACTGAAGCTTTCTTT
NA,TRBJ2-1,NA,TRBV9,CASSLADYNEQFF,TGTGCCAGCAGCCTCGCGGACTACAATGAGCAGTTCTTC
NA,TRBJ1-5,NA,TRBV5-5,CASRPHGGTNQPQHF,TGTGCCAGCAGACCACATGGGGGAACCAATCAGCCCCAGCATTTT
NA,TRBJ2-3,TRBD2,TRBV24-1,CATSAGGSTSGRGLGTDTQYF,TGTGCCACCTCAGCGGGTGGGTCGACTAGCGGGAGAGGACTGGGGACAGATACGCAGTATTTT
NA,TRBJ2-7,NA,TRBV2,CASRGAYEQYF,TGTGCCAGCAGGGGCGCCTACGAGCAGTACTTC
NA,TRBJ1-4,NA,TRBV6-5,CASSSDSREKLFF,TGTGCCAGCAGTAGCGACAGTCGGGAAAAACTGTTTTTT
NA,TRBJ1-2,TRBD1,TRBV5-1,CASSADRDYGYTF,TGCGCCAGCAGCGCGGACAGGGACTATGGCTACACCTTC
NA,TRBJ1-5,NA,TRBV19,CASSAGASNQPQHF,TGTGCCAGTAGTGCCGGGGCTAGCAATCAGCCCCAGCATTTT
NA,TRBJ1-2,NA,TRBV7-2,CASSLVPGSGEGYTF,TGTGCCAGCAGCTTAGTGCCAGGGAGTGGTGAGGGCTACACCTTC
NA,TRBJ2-1,NA,TRBV7-2,CASRTGGTPFF,TGTGCCAGCAGAACGGGTGGTACCCCGTTCTTC
NA,TRBJ2-2,NA,TRBV12-3/TRBV12-4,CASSNHATGELFF,TGTGCCAGCAGCAATCATGCCACTGGGGAGCTGTTTTTT
NA,TRBJ1-2,TRBD1,TRBV27,CASSPGGVYGYTF,TGTGCCAGCAGTCCAGGGGGCGTCTATGGCTACACCTTC
NA,TRBJ2-3,NA,TRBV2,CASSVGPTSTDTQYF,TGTGCCAGCAGTGTAGGTCCGACAAGCACAGATACGCAGTATTTT
NA,TRBJ2-3,TRBD2,TRBV19,CASSIKTASRGTSGSITDTQYF,TGTGCCAGTAGTATAAAAACAGCTTCCCGTGGGACTAGCGGGAGTATTACAGATACGCAGTATTTT
NA,TRBJ2-1,TRBD1,TRBV19,CASSIGGQAYNEQFF,TGTGCCAGTAGTATTGGGGGACAGGCTTACAATGAGCAGTTCTTC
NA,TRBJ1-1,NA,TRBV5-1,CASRAPEGTEAFF,TGCGCCAGCAGGGCCCCCGAGGGCACTGAAGCTTTCTTT
few,TRBJ2-1,NA,TRBV30,CAWNSFLFNEQFF,TGTGCCTGGAACAGTTTTCTGTTCAATGAGCAGTTCTTC
NA,TRBJ2-7,TRBD2,TRBV6-5,CASSQRGVEEQYF,TGTGCCAGCAGCCAGCGGGGGGTGGAAGAGCAGTACTTC
NA,TRBJ2-7,NA,TRBV24-1,CATSDHYEQYF,TGTGCCACCAGTGATCACTACGAGCAGTACTTC
once,TRBJ1-5,TRBD1,TRBV27,CASSLLNRGQPQHF,TGTGCCAGCAGTTTGTTGAACAGGGGGCAGCCCCAGCATTTT
once,TRBJ1-6,NA,TRBV28,CASSWDGRVVSPLHF,TGTGCCAGCAGTTGGGATGGCAGGGTCGTTTCACCCCTCCACTTT
NA,TRBJ1-5,NA,TRBV6-5,CASSPSGDNQPQHF,TGTGCCAGCAGTCCATCAGGTGATAATCAGCCCCAGCATTTT
NA,TRBJ1-5,NA,TRBV15,CATSRGFTGQPQHF,TGTGCCACCAGCAGAGGGTTTACAGGGCAGCCCCAGCATTTT
NA,TRBJ2-1,TRBD2,TRBV4-1,CASSQDQASGSYNEQFF,TGCGCCAGCAGCCAAGATCAGGCTAGCGGATCCTACAATGAGCAGTTCTTC
NA,TRBJ2-1,NA,TRBV6-1,CASSLQGWESNEQFF,TGTGCCAGCAGTTTACAAGGATGGGAGTCCAATGAGCAGTTCTTC
NA,TRBJ2-7,NA,TRBV15,CATSRGSGYEQYF,TGTGCCACCAGCAGAGGCAGCGGCTACGAGCAGTACTTC
once,TRBJ2-2,TRBD1,TRBV5-1,CASSSDRPYTGELFF,TGCGCCAGCAGCTCGGACAGGCCGTACACCGGGGAGCTGTTTTTT